A single TCR beta chain is shown here with its context. Its antigen is not identified. A read error may be the cause here, since a much bigger clone is one base away. Trimming stripped 4 bases from V and 0 bases from J, with 20 bases between. Per the germline V gene, CDR1 is SGHNT and CDR2 is YYREEE (reference sequence). This CDR3 is 18 amino acids long. The data are from a study of breast tumors, draining lymph nodes, adjacent tissues. The study's findings and limits: Tumors had less TCR diversity than lymph nodes, more than nontumor tissue. The lymph node origin of tumor T cells was framed as consistent with a hypothesis, not demonstrated. Luminal-like breast cancer showed significantly greater tumor-nontumor repertoire similarity than basal-like breast cancer did. The data were judged consistent with most tumor T cells coming from lymph node and expanding in tumor.

TCRdb reprocessed the multiplex PCR reads via MiXCR and lists one record per CDR3 protein. Of some 47,000 distinct CDR3 sequences listed, roughly two fifths were seen once; the top ten hold about 10%. J is TRBJ2-4 and V is TRBV5-4, with unresolved D. What was sequenced was breast tumor tissue. The clonotype originates from a female donor with breast cancer. Some clones in this sample may be carry-over from other donors' samples. The CDR3 sequence is CASSKSTGGLKAKNIQYF. The DNA for the CDR3 is TGTGCCAGCAGCAAATCGACGGGCGGATTGAAAGCCAAAAACATTCAGTACTTC. Variable domain in full (rest from reference TRBV5-4 and TRBJ2-4): ETGVTQSPTHLIKTRGQQVTLRCSSQSGHNTVSWYQQALGQGPQFIFQYYREEENGRGNFPPRFSGLQFPNYSSELNVNALELDDSALYLCASSKSTGGLKAKNIQYFGAGTRLSVL.